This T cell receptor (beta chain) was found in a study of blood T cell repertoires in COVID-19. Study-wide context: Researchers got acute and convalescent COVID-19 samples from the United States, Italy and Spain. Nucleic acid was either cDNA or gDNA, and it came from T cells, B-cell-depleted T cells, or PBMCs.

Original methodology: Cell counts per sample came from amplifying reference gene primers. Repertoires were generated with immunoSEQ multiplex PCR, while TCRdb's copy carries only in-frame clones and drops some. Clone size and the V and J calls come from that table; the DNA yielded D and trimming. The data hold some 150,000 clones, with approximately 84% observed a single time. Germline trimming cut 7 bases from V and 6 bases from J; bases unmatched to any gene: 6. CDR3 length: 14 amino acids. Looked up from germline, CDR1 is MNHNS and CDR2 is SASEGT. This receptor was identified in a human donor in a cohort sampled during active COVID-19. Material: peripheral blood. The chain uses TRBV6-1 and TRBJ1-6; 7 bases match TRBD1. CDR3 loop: CASNWDSRNSPLHF. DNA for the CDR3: TGTGCCAGCAATTGGGACAGCCGTAATTCACCCCTCCACTTT.